The TCR beta chain under discussion was sequenced for a study of a mutant IDH1 vaccine in newly diagnosed glioma. Study context: Radiotherapy alone preceded vaccination by 4-6 weeks; alternatively, vaccination started with temozolomide cycles. Treated patients had a mean age of approximately 40 years and a roughly 60% male, about 38% female split. The therapy given earlier, which was standard therapy, consisted of radiotherapy, temozolomide, or both, and most of the patients received both.

V trimming: 6 bases; J trimming: 6 bases; junction bases outside the gene matches: 13. Per the germline V gene, CDR1 is SQVTM and CDR2 is ANQGSEA. The CDR3 contains 15 residues. Sample time point: week 35, safety follow-up. A single vaccine dose contained 300 ug of mutant IDH1 20-mer peptide, and topical imiquimod was used with it. Here immunoSEQ multiplex PCR was the method, and the copy in TCRdb shows in-frame clones only, minus some. The repertoire holds 68,000 or so clones, with 84% as singletons. Remarks on this clone: Its antigen remains unidentified.

Sequencing was performed on PBMCs, taken from a glioma patient whose treatment included an IDH1 peptide vaccine. The J gene is TRBJ2-1, the V gene TRBV29-1; TRBD2 aligns across 8 bases. The source is a man aged 18 to 29 with glioma. CDR3 region: CSVGEAGVLTNEQFF. The CDR3 DNA reads TGCAGCGTCGGAGAAGCGGGAGTGCTCACCAATGAGCAGTTCTTC.